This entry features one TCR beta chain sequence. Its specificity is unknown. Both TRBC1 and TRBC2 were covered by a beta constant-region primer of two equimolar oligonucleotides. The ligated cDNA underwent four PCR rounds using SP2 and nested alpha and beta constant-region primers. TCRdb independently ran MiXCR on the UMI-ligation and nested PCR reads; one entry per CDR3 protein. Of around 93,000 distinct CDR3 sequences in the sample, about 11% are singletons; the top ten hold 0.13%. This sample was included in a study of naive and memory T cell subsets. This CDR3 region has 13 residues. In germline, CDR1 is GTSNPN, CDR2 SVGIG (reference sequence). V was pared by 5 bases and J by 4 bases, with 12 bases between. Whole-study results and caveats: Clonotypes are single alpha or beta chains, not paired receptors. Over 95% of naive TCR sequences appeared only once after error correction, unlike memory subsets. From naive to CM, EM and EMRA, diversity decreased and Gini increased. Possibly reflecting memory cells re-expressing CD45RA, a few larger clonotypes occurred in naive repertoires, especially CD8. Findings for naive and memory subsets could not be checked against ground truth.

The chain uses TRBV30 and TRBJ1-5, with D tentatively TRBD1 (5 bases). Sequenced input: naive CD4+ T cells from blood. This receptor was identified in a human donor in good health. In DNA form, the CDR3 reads TGTGCCTGGGGGAGGGACGGGAATCAGCCCCAGCATTTT. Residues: CAWGRDGNQPQHF.